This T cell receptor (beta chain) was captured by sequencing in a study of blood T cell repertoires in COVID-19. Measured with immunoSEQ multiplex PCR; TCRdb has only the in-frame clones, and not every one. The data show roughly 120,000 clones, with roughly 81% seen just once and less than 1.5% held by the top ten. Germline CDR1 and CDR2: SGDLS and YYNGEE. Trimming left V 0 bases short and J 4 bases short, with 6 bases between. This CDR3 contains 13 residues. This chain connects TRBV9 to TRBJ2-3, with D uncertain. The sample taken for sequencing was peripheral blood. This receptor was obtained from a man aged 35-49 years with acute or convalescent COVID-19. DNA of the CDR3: TGTGCCAGCAGCGTAGTAGCATCAGATACGCAGTATTTT. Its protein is CASSVVASDTQYF.